Listed below are T cell receptor beta chains from one sample, sequenced in a study of shared clonotypes between healthy human individuals. The table came from immunoSEQ multiplex PCR; TCRdb's copy has only in-frame clones and leaves some out. This sample has 500,000 to 550,000 clones; about 96% occur once, and the top ten carry about 0.059%. Input material: naive CD4+ T cells sorted from blood. The receptors were gathered from a woman in her twenties or thirties in good health. CDR3s include the opening cysteine and the closing phenylalanine or tryptophan. D genes are given only for firm matches. Size values are once, few and many counts, or a class for expanded clones, and some rows have none.

d_call	clone_size	j_call	v_call	cdr3_aa	cdr3_nt
NA	NA	TRBJ2-7	TRBV10-2	CASVDGGLGYEQYF	TGCGCCAGCGTAGACGGAGGACTCGGCTACGAGCAGTACTTC
NA	NA	TRBJ2-6	TRBV18	CASRITASGANVLTF	TGTGCCAGCCGAATCACCGCCTCTGGGGCCAACGTCCTGACTTTC
NA	once	TRBJ2-6	TRBV19	CASSIGSGPGANVLTF	TGTGCCAGTAGTATCGGGTCGGGGCCTGGGGCCAACGTCCTGACTTTC
NA	NA	TRBJ2-7	TRBV20-1	CSARALDEQYF	TGCAGTGCTAGGGCCTTGGACGAGCAGTACTTC
NA	NA	TRBJ2-7	TRBV19	CASSMDPTPTLQYF	TGTGCCAGTAGTATGGACCCAACTCCTACCCTCCAGTACTTC
NA	NA	TRBJ1-3	TRBV2	CASSEQGGSGNTIYF	TGTGCCAGCAGTGAACAGGGCGGCTCTGGAAACACCATATATTTT
TRBD1	NA	TRBJ2-5	TRBV10-3	CAISGQEYQETQYF	TGTGCCATCAGCGGACAGGAGTACCAAGAGACCCAGTACTTC
TRBD1	NA	TRBJ2-7	TRBV4-2	CASSQGPTGQLYEQYF	TGTGCCAGCAGCCAAGGTCCGACGGGACAGCTCTACGAGCAGTACTTC
TRBD2	NA	TRBJ2-3	TRBV13	CASSLGPSGMGRTDTQYF	TGTGCCAGCAGCTTAGGTCCTAGCGGGATGGGGCGCACAGATACGCAGTATTTT
NA	NA	TRBJ1-5	TRBV18	CASSQTRELLSNQPQHF	TGTGCCAGCTCCCAGACCCGGGAACTACTCAGCAATCAGCCCCAGCATTTT
NA	once	TRBJ1-2	TRBV19	CASSTEIYGYTF	TGTGCCAGTAGTACGGAGATCTATGGCTACACCTTC
NA	NA	TRBJ2-7	TRBV13	CASSLGYGTPSYEQYF	TGTGCCAGCAGCTTAGGTTACGGGACACCATCCTACGAGCAGTACTTC
NA	once	TRBJ1-2	TRBV5-6	CASSRDRILYGYTF	TGTGCCAGCAGCCGCGACAGGATCTTATATGGCTACACCTTC
TRBD2	NA	TRBJ2-7	TRBV29-1	CSAEGLAGRASYEQYF	TGCAGCGCTGAGGGACTAGCGGGACGCGCCTCCTACGAGCAGTACTTC
TRBD1	NA	TRBJ2-7	TRBV28	CASRRQGAIYEQYF	TGTGCCAGCAGAAGACAGGGGGCGATCTACGAGCAGTACTTC
TRBD2	once	TRBJ2-1	TRBV27	CAGTRPGCGLAASYNEQFF	TGTGCCGGCACCCGTCCTGGATGCGGACTAGCGGCCTCCTACAATGAGCAGTTCTTC
NA	NA	TRBJ2-7	TRBV5-1	CASSQRLPRGEQYF	TGCGCCAGCAGCCAACGACTACCCCGAGGCGAGCAGTACTTC
TRBD1	few	TRBJ1-2	TRBV7-9	CASSLADRVHGYTF	TGTGCCAGCAGCTTAGCAGACAGGGTCCATGGCTACACCTTC
TRBD1	once	TRBJ2-6	TRBV7-9	CASSLGGQGKLIGANVLTF	TGTGCCAGCAGCTTAGGAGGACAGGGGAAATTGATTGGGGCCAACGTCCTGACTTTC
TRBD2	NA	TRBJ2-2	TRBV5-5	CASSSQRIDWTSGSAGELFF	TGTGCCAGCAGCTCTCAGAGGATCGATTGGACTAGCGGGAGTGCCGGGGAGCTGTTTTTT
TRBD2	NA	TRBJ2-7	TRBV27	CASSSGTRRYYEQYF	TGTGCCAGCAGTTCCGGGACTAGACGATACTACGAGCAGTACTTC
NA	NA	TRBJ2-1	TRBV28	CASFLGGPYNEQFF	TGTGCCAGCTTCCTTGGAGGGCCATACAATGAGCAGTTCTTC
NA	NA	TRBJ1-1	TRBV20-1	CSAIFVEAFF	TGCAGTGCTATATTCGTTGAAGCTTTCTTT
TRBD1	NA	TRBJ2-1	TRBV11-3	CASSLRGQGGQNEQFF	TGTGCCAGCAGCTTAAGGGGGCAGGGTGGTCAAAATGAGCAGTTCTTC
TRBD2	NA	TRBJ2-2	TRBV7-9	CASLGAHGGLANTGELFF	TGTGCCAGCCTAGGGGCCCATGGGGGACTAGCCAACACCGGGGAGCTGTTTTTT
TRBD1	NA	TRBJ2-3	TRBV5-1	CASRGTGVSTDTQYF	TGCGCCAGCAGGGGGACAGGGGTTAGCACAGATACGCAGTATTTT
NA	NA	TRBJ2-2	TRBV9	CASSVGRINTGELFF	TGTGCCAGCAGCGTAGGACGGATCAACACCGGGGAGCTGTTTTTT
NA	NA	TRBJ2-1	TRBV29-1	CSVEILGGNEQFF	TGCAGCGTTGAGATTCTAGGGGGGAATGAGCAGTTCTTC
NA	NA	TRBJ1-2	TRBV30	CAWSGRAGIHGYTF	TGTGCCTGGAGTGGCAGGGCGGGAATCCATGGCTACACCTTC
NA	NA	TRBJ1-1	TRBV10-3	CAISESPGQGENTEAFF	TGTGCCATCAGTGAGTCACCTGGGCAGGGCGAGAACACTGAAGCTTTCTTT
NA	NA	TRBJ1-5	TRBV4-1	CASSHKGRGERNQPQHF	TGCGCCAGCAGCCACAAGGGGAGAGGGGAACGCAATCAGCCCCAGCATTTT
NA	NA	TRBJ1-1	TRBV11-2	CASSLDRGHSTEAFF	TGTGCCAGCAGCTTAGATCGGGGACATTCCACTGAAGCTTTCTTT
NA	NA	TRBJ2-5	TRBV30	CAWNSGQETQYF	TGTGCCTGGAACTCTGGGCAAGAGACCCAGTACTTC
NA	NA	TRBJ1-4	TRBV27	CASSLGFATNEKLFF	TGTGCCAGCAGTTTGGGGTTTGCAACTAATGAAAAACTGTTTTTT
TRBD1	once	TRBJ1-1	TRBV7-8	CASSLWDRDTEAFF	TGTGCCAGCAGCCTATGGGACAGGGACACTGAAGCTTTCTTT
NA	NA	TRBJ2-1	TRBV18	CASSPDNEQFF	TGTGCCAGCTCACCGGACAATGAGCAGTTCTTC
TRBD2	NA	TRBJ2-7	TRBV9	CASSELTSGSLYSYEQYF	TGTGCCAGCAGCGAACTAACTAGCGGGAGTCTCTACTCCTACGAGCAGTACTTC
NA	NA	TRBJ1-4	TRBV15	CATNAAPATNEKLFF	TGTGCCACCAACGCAGCGCCGGCAACTAATGAAAAACTGTTTTTT
NA	NA	TRBJ2-7	TRBV7-2	CASSLDSGAPLYEQYF	TGTGCCAGCAGCTTAGACTCAGGGGCACCACTCTACGAGCAGTACTTC
NA	NA	TRBJ1-4	TRBV28	CASSLRQGGGEKLFF	TGTGCCAGCAGTTTAAGGCAGGGTGGTGGTGAAAAACTGTTTTTT